These 7 T cell receptor beta chains came from one sample sequenced in a study of blood T cells in healthy people across ages (dated by TCRdb to the mid-2010s). Preparation of the library involved 5' RACE. Data came from an Illumina HiSeq 2500. A second PCR of roughly 7 to 11 cycles was performed with a sample-barcoded 5' primer and a J-beta primer mix. Clones were called with MiXCR by TCRdb after fastp trimmed the public reads at Q25, and only in-frame beta chains were retained. Every entry covers one CDR3 protein and lists the most common genes and DNA from its rows. The sample table records 550,000 to 800,000 distinct CDR3 sequences; more than 20% of these occur just once. The ten largest clones take up 3.5% to 4% of the sample. The sequenced sample was blood. The receptor set was obtained from a man between 65 and 85 years old in good health.

V is TRBV20-1 and J is TRBJ1-2; D is possibly TRBD1 (6 bases). Germline V gives CDR1 DFQATT, CDR2 SNEGSKA (reference sequence). V lost 5 bases and J 2 bases, leaving 15 bases between the germline ends. CDR3 size: 14 residues. CDR3 protein: CSAPRQDINYGYTF. Here the CDR3 DNA reads TGCAGTGCTCCGCGACAGGATATAAACTATGGCTACACCTTC.

The rearrangement uses TRBV9 and TRBJ2-1, with TRBD2 matching 8 bases. The CDR3 runs to 15 residues. V lost 5 bases and J lost 2; bases outside the gene matches: 6. Germline assignment: CDR1 SGDLS and CDR2 YYNGEE. The CDR3 DNA sequence: TGTGCCAGCAGTTTATTTAGCGGGGCCTACAATGAGCAGTTCTTC. This translates into CASSLFSGAYNEQFF.

CDR3 in DNA: TGTGCCAGCAGCCGAGAAGGGGGCCCTGGAAACACCATATATTTT. This codes for CASSREGGPGNTIYF. J is TRBJ1-3 and V is TRBV9, with TRBD1 matching 7 bases. From germline, CDR1 is SGDLS and CDR2 YYNGEE. The CDR3 runs 15 residues. Unmatched junction bases numbered 6, after V lost 4 bases and J lost 2 bases.

V usage is TRBV30 and J usage is TRBJ2-4, with TRBD2 matching over 7 bases. This CDR3 is 14 amino acids long. V gave up 4 bases and J gave up 2 bases; unmatched junction bases: 5. Germline V gives CDR1 GTSNPN, CDR2 SVGIG (reference sequence). The CDR3 bases are TGTGCCTGGACGGCGGGAGCGTCCAAAAACATTCAGTACTTC. This translates into CAWTAGASKNIQYF.

This clonotype was recorded a few times. This rearrangement joins TRBV20-1 to TRBJ2-1; TRBD2 agrees at 10 bases. Germline V gene data show CDR1 as DFQATT and CDR2 as SNEGSKA (reference sequence). This CDR3 is 17 amino acids long. With V trimmed by 2 bases and J by 6 bases, 13 bases remained unmatched. This CDR3 is CSARRTPLAGDRNEQFF. CDR3 coding DNA: TGCAGTGCTAGAAGGACCCCTCTAGCGGGGGACCGCAATGAGCAGTTCTTC.

This chain links TRBV12-3 or TRBV12-4 with TRBJ2-5, with D maybe TRBD2 (6 bases). The better agreement between TRBJ2-1 and the DNA end casts doubt on the J call. The CDR3 covers 14 residues. DNA of the CDR3: TGTGCCAGCAGTCCCGGGGGATTGGGGGATGTGCAGTTCTTC. Encoded protein: CASSPGGLGDVQFF.

V is TRBV20-1 and J is TRBJ2-1, with 8 nucleotides matching TRBD2. J gave up 0 bases and V 0 bases, and 16 bases lay outside the gene matches. The V gene's germline CDR1 is DFQATT and CDR2 SNEGSKA (reference sequence). This CDR3 spans 20 amino acids. The CDR3 region has the DNA TGCAGTGCTAGAGATTTCGGGTCGGGAGGGGCCGGGAGCTCCTACAATGAGCAGTTCTTC. Translating it yields CSARDFGSGGAGSSYNEQFF.